A selection of T cell receptor beta chains follows, all from one sample in a study of OX40 agonist ivuxolimab in advanced cancers. Clones were read by immunoSEQ multiplex PCR, and TCRdb kept only the in-frame ones, dropping some. The repertoire holds 30,000 to 40,000 clones, roughly 80% seen once, with just over 14% in the top ten. The source material was CD4+ or CD8+ T cells sorted from blood, sampled in a trial of the OX40 agonist ivuxolimab. These receptors originate from an adult with an advanced solid tumor such as melanoma, head and neck, liver or kidney cancer. Both conserved end residues are part of each CDR3. The order of the fields is D gene, J gene, clone size, V gene, CDR3 DNA, CDR3 protein. D genes are given only for firm matches. Some rows mark clone size as missing; the rest say once, few, many or name a class of expanded clone.

>NA|TRBJ1-2|NA|TRBV28
TGTGCCAGCAGCTTTAGGGGGAGGGGGGCCAGTCACGGCTACACCTTC
CASSFRGRGASHGYTF
>NA|TRBJ2-1|NA|TRBV7-3
TGTGCCAGCAGCTTTGGGGGAGGCGGAAATGAGCAGTTCTTC
CASSFGGGGNEQFF
>NA|TRBJ1-1|NA|TRBV9
TGTGCCAGCAGCGGAATAGGGGTGGAGGCCACTGAAGCTTTCTTT
CASSGIGVEATEAFF
>TRBD1|TRBJ1-2|once|TRBV28
TGTGCCAGCAGTTTCATCGACAGGGAAGAAGATGGCTACACCTTC
CASSFIDREEDGYTF
>NA|TRBJ2-2|NA|TRBV5-1
TGCGCCAGCAGCTTGGTTGCAGGCGAGTTGGGCACCGGGGAGCTGTTTTTT
CASSLVAGELGTGELFF
>NA|TRBJ2-3|NA|TRBV28
TGTGCCAGCAGTGGTTGGCGGGCCACAGATACGCAGTATTTT
CASSGWRATDTQYF
>TRBD1|TRBJ2-7|NA|TRBV18
TGTGCCAGCTCACAAACACAGGGGACCTCCTACGAGCAGTACTTC
CASSQTQGTSYEQYF
>NA|TRBJ1-2|NA|TRBV29-1
TGCAGCGTTGATTTCACGGACTATGGCTACACCTTC
CSVDFTDYGYTF
>NA|TRBJ2-2|NA|TRBV5-6
TGTGCCAGCAGCTTTCGGGGGCTTAGCGGGGAGCTGTTTTTT
CASSFRGLSGELFF
>TRBD1|TRBJ1-2|NA|TRBV10-3
TGTGCCATCATACTCCATATAAAAATAGATGACAGGGGCGGCTATGGCTACACCTTC
CAIILHIKIDDRGGYGYTF
>NA|TRBJ1-1|few|TRBV21-1
TGTGCCAGCAGCAAATCAGCGACAGGGTCCCTACGGATGCCTGAAGCTTTCTTT
CASSKSATGSLRMPEAFF
>NA|TRBJ1-2|NA|TRBV19
TGTGCCAGTAGAAAGGGAATAGCTAACTATGGCTACACCTTC
CASRKGIANYGYTF
>NA|TRBJ1-5|NA|TRBV7-8
TGTGCCAGCAGCTTGACAGAATTTAGCAATCAGCCCCAGCATTTT
CASSLTEFSNQPQHF
>TRBD2|TRBJ2-7|NA|TRBV11-2
TGTGCCAGCAGCCTAAGCGGGGGGGCCTCCGAGCAGTACTTC
CASSLSGGASEQYF
>TRBD2|TRBJ2-1|NA|TRBV30
TGTGCCTGGAGTAGCGGGAAAGGACTGCCCAATGAGCAGTTCTTC
CAWSSGKGLPNEQFF
>NA|TRBJ1-5|NA|TRBV5-6
TGTGCCAGCACACAGGCCGGGGGGTATAGCAATCAGCCCCAGCATTTT
CASTQAGGYSNQPQHF
>TRBD1|TRBJ1-2|few|TRBV7-8
TGTGCCAGCAGCAGGACAGGCCGTGAGTCCTATGGCTACACCTTC
CASSRTGRESYGYTF
>TRBD2|TRBJ2-3|NA|TRBV4-1
TGCGCCAGCAGCCAAGATGGTAGCGGGGTTGCAGATACGCAGTATTTT
CASSQDGSGVADTQYF
>NA|TRBJ1-5|NA|TRBV28
TGTGCCAGCACCCTCCTCCTGACCGCTGCCAATCAGCCCCAGCATTTT
CASTLLLTAANQPQHF
>NA|TRBJ2-3|NA|TRBV6-1
TGTGCCAGCAGTGAAAGGGGGGACCCGACAGTTACGCAGTATTTT
CASSERGDPTVTQYF
>TRBD1|TRBJ1-6|NA|TRBV30
TGTGCCTGGAGAGGGCCTTCAGGGGGATCCGAGGCCCTCCACTTT
CAWRGPSGGSEALHF
>NA|TRBJ2-3|NA|TRBV9
TGTGCCAGCACTCCAGGGGAAGATACGCAGTATTTT
CASTPGEDTQYF
>NA|TRBJ2-5|few|TRBV6-1
TGTGCCAGCAGTGAAATGCCTAGGGAGACCCAGTACTTC
CASSEMPRETQYF
>NA|TRBJ1-2|NA|TRBV5-4
TGTGCCAGCAGCTCGTTCGGGGGCGAGGTTGGCTACACCTTC
CASSSFGGEVGYTF
>NA|TRBJ2-2|NA|TRBV5-1
TGCGCCAGCGGTGGCGGGGAGCTGTTTTTT
CASGGGELFF
>NA|TRBJ2-1|once|TRBV5-4
TGTGCCAGCAGCCCCGCTGCAGGGAGGTCGAGTGAGCAGTTCTTC
CASSPAAGRSSEQFF
>TRBD1|TRBJ2-7|NA|TRBV6-1
TGTGCCAGCTGGGGACGACAGGGAAACTACGAGCAGTACTTC
CASWGRQGNYEQYF
>TRBD1|TRBJ1-2|NA|TRBV9
TGTGCCAGCAGCCGGGGACAGGGCCCAACGACAAGCTACACCTTC
CASSRGQGPTTSYTF
>NA|TRBJ2-1|once|TRBV27
TGTGCCAGCTCACCGGGAGTAGGAAATGAGCAGTTCTTC
CASSPGVGNEQFF
>NA|TRBJ2-2|once|TRBV11-1
TGTGCCAGCAGCTTAGAGGGAACCGGGGAGCTGTTTTTT
CASSLEGTGELFF
>NA|TRBJ1-1|NA|TRBV28
TGTGCCAGCAGTTTATGGGTCGGCAGGGGCGAGGGCACTGAAGCTTTCTTT
CASSLWVGRGEGTEAFF
>NA|TRBJ1-2|NA|TRBV20-1
TGCCCCCAGTACCATGGCTACACCTTC
CPQYHGYTF
>NA|TRBJ1-5|NA|TRBV18
TGTGCCAGCTCAGGGGGAGGCAATCAGCCCCAGCATTTT
CASSGGGNQPQHF
>NA|TRBJ2-1|NA|TRBV11-2
TGTGCCAGCAGACGTGGCTTTGGGGGCCACAACAATGAGCAGTTCTTC
CASRRGFGGHNNEQFF
>NA|TRBJ2-5|NA|TRBV6-5
TGTGCCAGCAGTTACGGCGATCCGACTCAACAGACCCAGTACTTC
CASSYGDPTQQTQYF
>NA|TRBJ2-7|NA|TRBV7-9
TGTGCCAGCAGCTTCAGGGGCTCAACCGGGTACGAGCAGTACTTC
CASSFRGSTGYEQYF
>TRBD2|TRBJ2-7|NA|TRBV28
TGTGCCAGCAGCTATGGGACTAGCGGGAAGTACGAGCAGTACTTC
CASSYGTSGKYEQYF